This TCR beta chain came from a study of T cell responses to AZD1222 COVID-19 vaccine (dated by TCRdb to the early 2020s). Notes on the research overall: AZD1222 recipients with second doses at about 4 weeks or about 12 weeks were pooled, because spike-specific TCR depth and breadth did not differ between schedules. TCR sequencing covered about 230 trial participants: nearly 210 given two doses of AZD1222 and 26 given two doses of MenACWY control vaccine. Trial participants were enrolled by age into subgroups of 18-55, 56-69 and 70-plus years, and about 150, 27 and 61 TCR-sequenced participants, respectively, were included in these subgroups. Study-level results and caveats: Nearly half of unique spike-specific TCRs reportedly recognized epitopes outside regions mutated in the B.1.351 and B.1.1.7 variants. Conclusions about previously exposed vaccinees are limited because only six or seven AZD1222 recipients were SARS-CoV-2 seropositive at baseline. In the small 56-69-year group, the increase in depth fell short of significance, most likely because of low power. Vaccine-associated CD4 TCRs spanned the whole spike protein, with dominant responses in regions 160-218 and 743-854. A significant rise in spike-specific TCR breadth and depth was observed after two AZD1222 doses relative to day 0 and relative to MenACWY recipients. Because no day 14 peak-response samples were available, the repertoires could be characterized only after the peak T cell response. Participants were mostly white British, with more females than males. The authors suggested clonal diversity may have been underestimated.

Trimming removed 4 bases from V and 0 bases from J, leaving 7 bases between the germline ends. CDR1 and CDR2 are read off the germline V gene (reference sequence) as PRHDT and FYEKMQ. Counted from cysteine to phenylalanine, this CDR3 has 14 amino acids. Only the CDR3 DNA is retained, 42 bases long and in frame from the first base. What the time point label conveys for this sample: baseline before first vaccination. Vaccinee samples came from UK trials COV001 and COV002, including a single-blind randomized controlled phase 2/3 trial of AZD1222 (ChAdOx1 nCoV-19) in healthy adults. For TCRbeta chain sequencing, PBMC samples from trial participants were taken at day 0 and at day 28 after the second dose. The CDR3 regions of human TCRbeta chains were subjected to immunosequencing. The paper's processing steps were these. TCRs in the repertoires were compared against a reference library of SARS-CoV-2-specific TCRs that had been generated with the MIRA antigen-specificity platform. Breadth was defined as the fraction of unique TCRs that were SARS-CoV-2-associated, and depth was defined as the fraction of total T cells that were SARS-CoV-2-associated. Using the MIRA data, every spike-specific TCR was mapped to the spike region that the TCR reacted to and assigned to either a CD4 or a CD8 class. Log10-transformed breadth and depth values were compared by one-way ANOVA with Sidak's multiple comparisons tests. Imported from immuneACCESS, the table was reduced by TCRdb to in-frame sequences with V and J called. These copies leave out some clones; in studies compared against another copy, an unresolved V gene accounts for under half, and the cause of the remainder is not known. V, J and clone size are those of that table, while D and trimming were read from the DNA. The sample table holds over 150,000 clones, of which about nine tenths were seen once. Together, the top ten hold 1.6% of the sample.

Regarding this clone: The antigen it binds to is not known. No base-level quality is on record; no much larger clone is a single base apart.

The sample consisted of peripheral blood, taken on day 0 of AZD1222 vaccination. This receptor was identified in an adult in good health. Here the chain combines TRBV13 and TRBJ1-3, with no confidently assigned D gene. CDR3 region: CASSSGTSGNTIYF. The bases read TGTGCCAGCAGCTCAGGAACCTCTGGAAACACCATATATTTT.